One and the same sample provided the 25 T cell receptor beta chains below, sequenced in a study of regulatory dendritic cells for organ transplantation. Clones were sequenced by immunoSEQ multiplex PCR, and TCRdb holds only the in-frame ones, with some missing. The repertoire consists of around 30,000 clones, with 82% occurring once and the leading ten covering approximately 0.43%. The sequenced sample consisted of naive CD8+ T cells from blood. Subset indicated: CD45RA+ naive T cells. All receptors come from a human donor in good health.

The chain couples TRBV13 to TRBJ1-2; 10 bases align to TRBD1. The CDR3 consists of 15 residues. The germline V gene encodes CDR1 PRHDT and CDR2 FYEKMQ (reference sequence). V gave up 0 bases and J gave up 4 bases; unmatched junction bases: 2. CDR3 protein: CASSLGTGGSYGYTF. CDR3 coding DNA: TGTGCCAGCAGCTTAGGGACAGGGGGCAGCTATGGCTACACCTTC.

DNA of the CDR3: TGTGCCAGCAGCTTAATGGGAGGGTCGGGCTACACTGAAGCTTTCTTT. Translating gives CASSLMGGSGYTEAFF. The V and J genes are TRBV7-9 and TRBJ1-1; no firm D call. This CDR3 comprises 16 residues. Trimming stripped 2 bases from V and 3 bases from J, with 16 bases between. Per germline, CDR1 SEHNR and CDR2 FQNEAQ (reference sequence).

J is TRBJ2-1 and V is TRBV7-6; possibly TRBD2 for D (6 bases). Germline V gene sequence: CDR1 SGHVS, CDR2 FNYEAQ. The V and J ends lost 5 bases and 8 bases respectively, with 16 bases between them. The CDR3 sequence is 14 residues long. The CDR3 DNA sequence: TGTGCCAGCAGCCCCGGGACTCCAGCTCATGAGCAGTTCTTC. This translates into CASSPGTPAHEQFF. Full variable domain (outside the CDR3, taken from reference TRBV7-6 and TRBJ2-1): GAGVSQSPRYKVTKRGQDVALRCDPISGHVSLYWYRQALGQGPEFLTYFNYEAQQDKSGLPNDRFSAERPEGSISTLTIQRTEQRDSAMYRCASSPGTPAHEQFFGPGTRLTVL.

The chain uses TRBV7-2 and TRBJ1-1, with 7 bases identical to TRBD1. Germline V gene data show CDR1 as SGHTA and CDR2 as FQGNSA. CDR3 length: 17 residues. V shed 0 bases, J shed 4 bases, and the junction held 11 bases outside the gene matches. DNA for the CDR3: TGTGCCAGCAGCTTAGCGTCAATACAGGGGCGAACCACTGAAGCTTTCTTT. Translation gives CASSLASIQGRTTEAFF.

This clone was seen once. CDR3 sequence: CASSTSDRGAETQYF. In DNA form, the CDR3 reads TGTGCCAGCAGCACCTCAGACAGGGGCGCAGAGACCCAGTACTTC. This rearrangement joins TRBV13 to TRBJ2-5; 8 bases map to TRBD1. Trimming at V came to 5 bases and at J to 4 bases, leaving 9 bases not matched to a gene. This CDR3 is 15 amino acids long. Germline V CDR1 and CDR2: PRHDT, FYEKMQ (reference sequence).

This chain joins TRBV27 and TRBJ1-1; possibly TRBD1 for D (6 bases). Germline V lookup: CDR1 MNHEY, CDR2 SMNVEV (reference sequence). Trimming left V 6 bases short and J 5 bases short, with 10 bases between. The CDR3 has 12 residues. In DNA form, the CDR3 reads TGTGCCAGCAGCCAAGGGGGTACTGAAGCTTTCTTT. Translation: CASSQGGTEAFF.

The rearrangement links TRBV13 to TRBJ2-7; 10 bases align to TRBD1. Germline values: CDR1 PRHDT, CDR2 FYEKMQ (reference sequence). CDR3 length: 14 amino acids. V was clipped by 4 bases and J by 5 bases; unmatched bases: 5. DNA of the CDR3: TGTGCCAGCAGCTCCGGGACAGGGGTTCACGAGCAGTACTTC. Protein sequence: CASSSGTGVHEQYF.

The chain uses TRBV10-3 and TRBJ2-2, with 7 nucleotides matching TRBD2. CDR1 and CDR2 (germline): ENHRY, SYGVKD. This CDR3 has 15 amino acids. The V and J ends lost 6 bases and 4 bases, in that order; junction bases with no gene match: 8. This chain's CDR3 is CAIRTGRDATGELFF. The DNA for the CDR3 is TGTGCCATCAGGACTGGGAGGGACGCCACCGGGGAGCTGTTTTTT.

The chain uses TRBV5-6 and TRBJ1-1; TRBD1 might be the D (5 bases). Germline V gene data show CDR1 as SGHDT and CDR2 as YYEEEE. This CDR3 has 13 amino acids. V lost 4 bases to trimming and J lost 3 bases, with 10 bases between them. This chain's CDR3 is CASSPGGYTEAFF. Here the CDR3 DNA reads TGTGCCAGCAGCCCGGGGGGGTACACTGAAGCTTTCTTT.

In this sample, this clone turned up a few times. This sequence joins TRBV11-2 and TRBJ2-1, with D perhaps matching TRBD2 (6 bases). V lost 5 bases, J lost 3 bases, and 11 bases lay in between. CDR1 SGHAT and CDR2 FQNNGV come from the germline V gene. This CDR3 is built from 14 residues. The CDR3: CASSPFGGYNEQFF. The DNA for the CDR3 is TGTGCCAGCAGCCCCTTCGGGGGCTACAATGAGCAGTTCTTC. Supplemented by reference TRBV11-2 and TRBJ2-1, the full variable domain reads EAGVAQSPRYKIIEKRQSVAFWCNPISGHATLYWYQQILGQGPKLLIQFQNNGVVDDSQLPKDRFSAERLKGVDSTLKIQPAKLEDSAVYLCASSPFGGYNEQFFGPGTRLTVL.

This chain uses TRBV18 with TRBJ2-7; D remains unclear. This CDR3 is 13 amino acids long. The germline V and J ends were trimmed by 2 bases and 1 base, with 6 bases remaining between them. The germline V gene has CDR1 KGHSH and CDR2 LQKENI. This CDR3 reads CASSPEVSYEQYF. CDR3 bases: TGTGCCAGCTCACCAGAGGTTTCCTACGAGCAGTACTTC.

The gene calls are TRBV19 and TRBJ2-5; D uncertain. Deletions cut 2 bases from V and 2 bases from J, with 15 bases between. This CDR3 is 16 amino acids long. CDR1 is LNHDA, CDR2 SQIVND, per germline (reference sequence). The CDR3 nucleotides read TGTGCCAGTAGTATATCAATCGGTGACTTTCAAGAGACCCAGTACTTC. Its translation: CASSISIGDFQETQYF.

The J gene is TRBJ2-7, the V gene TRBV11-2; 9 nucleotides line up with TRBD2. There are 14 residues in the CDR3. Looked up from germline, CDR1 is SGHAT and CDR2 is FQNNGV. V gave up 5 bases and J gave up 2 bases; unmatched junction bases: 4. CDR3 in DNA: TGTGCCAGCAGCCTGGGACTAGCCGCCTACGAGCAGTACTTC. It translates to CASSLGLAAYEQYF. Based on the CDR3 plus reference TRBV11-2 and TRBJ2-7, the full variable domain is EAGVAQSPRYKIIEKRQSVAFWCNPISGHATLYWYQQILGQGPKLLIQFQNNGVVDDSQLPKDRFSAERLKGVDSTLKIQPAKLEDSAVYLCASSLGLAAYEQYFGPGTRLTVT.

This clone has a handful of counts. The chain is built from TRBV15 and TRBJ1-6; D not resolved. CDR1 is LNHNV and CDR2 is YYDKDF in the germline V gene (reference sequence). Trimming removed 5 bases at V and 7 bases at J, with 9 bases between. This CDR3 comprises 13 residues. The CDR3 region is CATSYRRNSPLHF. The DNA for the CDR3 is TGTGCCACCAGCTACCGGAGGAATTCACCCCTCCACTTT. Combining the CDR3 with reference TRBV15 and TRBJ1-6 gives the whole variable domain DAMVIQNPRYQVTQFGKPVTLSCSQTLNHNVMYWYQQKSSQAPKLLFHYYDKDFNNEADTPDNFQSRRPNTSFCFLDIRSPGLGDTAMYLCATSYRRNSPLHFGNGTRLTVT.

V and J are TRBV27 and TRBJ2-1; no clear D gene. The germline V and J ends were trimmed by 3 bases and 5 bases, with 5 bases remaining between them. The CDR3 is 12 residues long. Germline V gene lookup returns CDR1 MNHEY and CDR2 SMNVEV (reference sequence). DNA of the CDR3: TGTGCCAGCAGTTTCCAAAACAATGAGCAGTTCTTC. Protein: CASSFQNNEQFF.

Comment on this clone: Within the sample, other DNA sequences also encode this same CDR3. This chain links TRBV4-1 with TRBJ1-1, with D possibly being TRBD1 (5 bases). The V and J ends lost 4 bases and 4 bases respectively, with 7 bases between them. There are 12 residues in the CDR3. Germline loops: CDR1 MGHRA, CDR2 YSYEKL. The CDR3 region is CASSPGGTEAFF. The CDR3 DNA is TGCGCCAGCAGCCCGGGGGGCACTGAAGCTTTCTTT.

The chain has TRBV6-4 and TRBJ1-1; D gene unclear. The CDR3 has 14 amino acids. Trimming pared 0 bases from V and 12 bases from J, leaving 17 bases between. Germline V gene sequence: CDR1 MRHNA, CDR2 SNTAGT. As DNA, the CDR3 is TGTGCCAGCAGTGACTCCGCGCGTCTCGGGTTACCTTTCTTT. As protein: CASSDSARLGLPFF.

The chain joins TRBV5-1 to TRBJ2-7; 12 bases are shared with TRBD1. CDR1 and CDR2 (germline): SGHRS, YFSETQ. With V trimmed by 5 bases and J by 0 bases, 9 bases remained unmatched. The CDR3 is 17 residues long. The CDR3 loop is CASRSRDRGQSSYEQYF. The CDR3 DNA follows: TGCGCCAGCAGAAGCCGGGACAGGGGGCAGAGCTCCTACGAGCAGTACTTC.

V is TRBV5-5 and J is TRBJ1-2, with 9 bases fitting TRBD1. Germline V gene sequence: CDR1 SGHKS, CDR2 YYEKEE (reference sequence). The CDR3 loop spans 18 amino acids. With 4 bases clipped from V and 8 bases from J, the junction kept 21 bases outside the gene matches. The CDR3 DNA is TGTGCCAGCAGCAACACCTCCGTTAGGGACAGGGTTATTCTGGGCTACACCTTC. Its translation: CASSNTSVRDRVILGYTF.

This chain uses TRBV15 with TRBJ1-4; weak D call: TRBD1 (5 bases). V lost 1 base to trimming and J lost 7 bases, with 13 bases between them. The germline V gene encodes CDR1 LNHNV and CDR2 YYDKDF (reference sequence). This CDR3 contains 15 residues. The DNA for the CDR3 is TGTGCCACCAGCAGAGCTGGCAGGGTGGGTGAAAAACTGTTTTTT. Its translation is CATSRAGRVGEKLFF. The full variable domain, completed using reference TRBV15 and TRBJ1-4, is DAMVIQNPRYQVTQFGKPVTLSCSQTLNHNVMYWYQQKSSQAPKLLFHYYDKDFNNEADTPDNFQSRRPNTSFCFLDIRSPGLGDTAMYLCATSRAGRVGEKLFFGSGTQLSVL.

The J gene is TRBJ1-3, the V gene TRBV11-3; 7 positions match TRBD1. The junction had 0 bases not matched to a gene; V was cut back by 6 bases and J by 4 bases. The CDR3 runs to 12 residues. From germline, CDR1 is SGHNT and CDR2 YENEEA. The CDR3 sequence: CASRDRGNTIYF. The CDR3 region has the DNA TGTGCCAGCAGGGACAGGGGAAACACCATATATTTT.

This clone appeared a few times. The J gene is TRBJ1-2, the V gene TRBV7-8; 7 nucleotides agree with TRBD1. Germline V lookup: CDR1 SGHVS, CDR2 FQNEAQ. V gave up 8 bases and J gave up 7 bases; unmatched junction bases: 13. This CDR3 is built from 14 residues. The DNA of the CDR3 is TGTGCCAGCCGGGGGACAGTTAACTATGGTGGCTACACCTTC. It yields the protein CASRGTVNYGGYTF.

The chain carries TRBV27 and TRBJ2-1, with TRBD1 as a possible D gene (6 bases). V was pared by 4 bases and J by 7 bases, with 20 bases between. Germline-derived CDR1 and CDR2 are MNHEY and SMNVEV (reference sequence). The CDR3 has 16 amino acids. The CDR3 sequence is CASSSPWGSQGNEQFF. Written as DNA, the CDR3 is TGTGCCAGCAGTTCCCCTTGGGGATCTCAGGGGAATGAGCAGTTCTTC.

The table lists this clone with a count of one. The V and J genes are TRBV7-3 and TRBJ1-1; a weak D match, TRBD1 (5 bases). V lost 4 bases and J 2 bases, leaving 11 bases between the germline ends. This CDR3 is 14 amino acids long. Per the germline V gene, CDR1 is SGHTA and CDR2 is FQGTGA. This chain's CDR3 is CASSYIGGNTEAFF. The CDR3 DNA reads TGTGCCAGCAGCTATATCGGGGGAAACACTGAAGCTTTCTTT.

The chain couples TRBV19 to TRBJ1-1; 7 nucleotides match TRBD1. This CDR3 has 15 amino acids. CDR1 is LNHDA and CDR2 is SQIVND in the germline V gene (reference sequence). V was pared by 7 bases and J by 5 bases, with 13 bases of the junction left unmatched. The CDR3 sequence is CASTEAVRGLTEAFF. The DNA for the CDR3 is TGTGCCAGTACCGAAGCAGTCAGGGGGTTGACTGAAGCTTTCTTT.